This T cell receptor beta chain was captured in a study of T-cell reconstitution after alpha-beta-depleted transplantation in children. The study, taken as a whole, reports: It was newly produced T cells that mostly accounted for T-cell counts and diversity one year after transplant. Surviving thymic progenitors and recipient T cells were the source of high TCRbeta diversity at day 60 in some patients.

The TCRbeta library incorporated unique molecular identifiers. In TCRdb, the PCR reads were re-called with MiXCR into one record per CDR3 protein. The profile shows about 980,000 distinct CDR3 sequences, around 30% of them singletons. This clonotype was found a few times. What it recognizes is unknown. This sequence originates from a boy in the first two years of life who had a stem cell transplant for SCID, so the T cells may come from the graft donor. The material was PBMCs, mostly from graft donor cells, obtained 360 days after TCRalphabeta/CD19-depleted stem cell transplant.

The CDR3 DNA sequence: TGCGCCAGCAGCTTGTGGGGGACAGGCCAGTACTTC. Its translation: CASSLWGTGQYF. This chain connects TRBV5-1 to TRBJ2-5; 8 bases map to TRBD1. CDR1 is SGHRS and CDR2 is YFSETQ in the germline V gene. V shed 1 base and J 10 bases; nucleotides not matched to a gene: 3. The CDR3 sequence is 12 residues long.